These T cell receptor beta chains were read from a single sample in a study of blood T cells in healthy people across ages. From the 5' RACE reads, TCRdb called clonotypes with MiXCR, one entry per CDR3 protein. The sample holds under 2 million distinct CDR3 sequences, almost 35% seen once. The sequenced sample consisted of blood. The receptors were sampled from a woman aged 25 to 39 in good health. Each CDR3 is given with its conserved first and last residue. Each record gives: J gene, V gene, D gene, clone size, CDR3 protein, CDR3 DNA. A D gene is named only where the DNA matches it firmly. Some rows have no size entry. The others give once, few or many, or a class for an expanded clone.

j_gene: TRBJ1-5; v_gene: TRBV12-3/TRBV12-4; d_gene: TRBD1; abundance: few; CDR3aa: CASSRTGVVQPQHF; CDR3nt: TGTGCCAGCAGCCGGACAGGGGTGGTTCAGCCCCAGCATTTT
j_gene: TRBJ2-7; v_gene: TRBV6-5; d_gene: .; abundance: .; CDR3aa: CASTHGGGEQYF; CDR3nt: TGTGCCAGCACTCACGGGGGAGGCGAGCAGTACTTC
j_gene: TRBJ1-1; v_gene: TRBV4-1; d_gene: TRBD1; abundance: .; CDR3aa: CASSQEPATGAVQAFF; CDR3nt: TGCGCCAGCAGCCAAGAACCCGCGACAGGGGCAGTTCAAGCTTTCTTT
j_gene: TRBJ1-1; v_gene: TRBV3-1; d_gene: .; abundance: .; CDR3aa: CASSQDAGHPNTEAFF; CDR3nt: TGTGCCAGCAGCCAAGATGCCGGACACCCGAACACTGAAGCTTTCTTT
j_gene: TRBJ1-1; v_gene: TRBV29-1; d_gene: .; abundance: .; CDR3aa: CSVEVGDTNTEAFF; CDR3nt: TGCAGCGTTGAAGTGGGGGACACGAACACTGAAGCTTTCTTT
j_gene: TRBJ2-1; v_gene: TRBV20-1; d_gene: TRBD2; abundance: .; CDR3aa: CSAIAGTSNYNEQFF; CDR3nt: TGCAGTGCTATCGCCGGGACTAGTAATTACAATGAGCAGTTCTTC
j_gene: TRBJ2-7; v_gene: TRBV2; d_gene: .; abundance: few; CDR3aa: CASSGQGPSYEQYF; CDR3nt: TGTGCCAGCAGTGGCCAGGGGCCTTCCTACGAGCAGTACTTC
j_gene: TRBJ2-1; v_gene: TRBV11-2; d_gene: TRBD2; abundance: .; CDR3aa: CASTSWREGTLAYEQFF; CDR3nt: TGTGCCAGCACTTCGTGGCGGGAGGGCACATTGGCCTATGAGCAGTTCTTC
j_gene: TRBJ2-7; v_gene: TRBV20-1; d_gene: TRBD1; abundance: .; CDR3aa: CSARSGQGDYERYF; CDR3nt: TGCAGTGCTAGATCGGGACAGGGTGATTACGAGCGGTACTTC
j_gene: TRBJ2-1; v_gene: TRBV2; d_gene: TRBD2; abundance: .; CDR3aa: CASSDPKAGGEQFF; CDR3nt: TGTGCCAGCAGTGACCCTAAAGCGGGAGGTGAGCAGTTCTTC
j_gene: TRBJ2-5; v_gene: TRBV6-2/TRBV6-3; d_gene: TRBD1; abundance: many; CDR3aa: CASAYPGQETQYF; CDR3nt: TGTGCCAGCGCCTACCCGGGACAGGAGACCCAGTACTTC
j_gene: TRBJ2-6; v_gene: TRBV6-5; d_gene: .; abundance: once; CDR3aa: CASSYSGYSGANVLTF; CDR3nt: TGTGCCAGCAGTTACTCGGGATACTCTGGGGCCAACGTCCTGACTTTC
j_gene: TRBJ2-3; v_gene: TRBV20-1; d_gene: TRBD2; abundance: many; CDR3aa: CSAPGLADTQYF; CDR3nt: TGCAGTGCGCCAGGACTAGCCGATACGCAGTATTTT
j_gene: TRBJ2-1; v_gene: TRBV5-5; d_gene: TRBD2; abundance: .; CDR3aa: CASSPSGLAGGLYEQFF; CDR3nt: TGTGCCAGCAGCCCCTCTGGCCTAGCGGGGGGGCTATATGAGCAGTTCTTC
j_gene: TRBJ2-7; v_gene: TRBV7-2; d_gene: .; abundance: .; CDR3aa: CASSLEGRDHEQYF; CDR3nt: TGTGCCAGCAGCTTAGAGGGCAGGGACCACGAGCAGTACTTC
j_gene: TRBJ2-1; v_gene: TRBV9; d_gene: TRBD1; abundance: once; CDR3aa: CASSVDRGVHNEQFF; CDR3nt: TGTGCCAGCAGCGTAGACAGGGGGGTCCACAATGAGCAGTTCTTC
j_gene: TRBJ2-2; v_gene: TRBV9; d_gene: TRBD2; abundance: once; CDR3aa: CASSPRTSGSVGELFF; CDR3nt: TGTGCCAGCAGCCCTAGGACTAGCGGGAGTGTCGGGGAGCTGTTTTTT
j_gene: TRBJ2-7; v_gene: TRBV12-3/TRBV12-4; d_gene: .; abundance: many; CDR3aa: CASSAGGRGPYEQYF; CDR3nt: TGTGCCAGCAGTGCCGGGGGTAGGGGGCCCTACGAGCAGTACTTC
j_gene: TRBJ1-5; v_gene: TRBV13; d_gene: .; abundance: .; CDR3aa: CASSSSTGPPDQPQHF; CDR3nt: TGTGCCAGCAGCTCCTCAACGGGACCGCCCGATCAGCCCCAGCATTTT
j_gene: TRBJ2-1; v_gene: TRBV11-2; d_gene: TRBD2; abundance: .; CDR3aa: CASNSLPAGRGEQFF; CDR3nt: TGTGCCAGCAACTCCCTCCCGGCGGGGAGGGGTGAGCAGTTCTTC
j_gene: TRBJ2-5; v_gene: TRBV20-1; d_gene: .; abundance: .; CDR3aa: CSAGAGGRMKTQYF; CDR3nt: TGCAGTGCCGGAGCGGGTGGGAGAATGAAGACCCAGTACTTC
j_gene: TRBJ2-1; v_gene: TRBV20-1; d_gene: TRBD2; abundance: .; CDR3aa: CSARESGVGRGSYNEQFF; CDR3nt: TGCAGTGCTAGAGAGTCAGGAGTGGGGCGGGGGTCCTACAATGAGCAGTTCTTC
j_gene: TRBJ1-5; v_gene: TRBV30; d_gene: .; abundance: .; CDR3aa: CAWSNRAGQPQHF; CDR3nt: TGTGCCTGGAGTAACAGGGCCGGGCAGCCCCAGCATTTT
j_gene: TRBJ1-1; v_gene: TRBV18; d_gene: .; abundance: .; CDR3aa: CASSPQRYPEAFF; CDR3nt: TGTGCCAGCTCACCCCAAAGGTACCCTGAAGCTTTCTTT
j_gene: TRBJ2-3; v_gene: TRBV20-1; d_gene: .; abundance: .; CDR3aa: CSAEGGKPVRGGDTQYF; CDR3nt: TGCAGTGCCGAGGGCGGGAAGCCTGTCAGAGGGGGAGATACGCAGTATTTT
j_gene: TRBJ2-3; v_gene: TRBV29-1; d_gene: .; abundance: few; CDR3aa: CSVRMSPDTQYF; CDR3nt: TGCAGCGTCAGGATGAGCCCAGATACGCAGTATTTT
j_gene: TRBJ1-5; v_gene: TRBV27; d_gene: .; abundance: .; CDR3aa: CASSLDSLGRDQPQHF; CDR3nt: TGTGCCAGCAGTTTAGATAGCCTGGGGAGGGATCAGCCCCAGCATTTT
j_gene: TRBJ2-7; v_gene: TRBV6-5; d_gene: .; abundance: .; CDR3aa: CASRYGDSSYEQYF; CDR3nt: TGTGCCAGCAGGTACGGCGACAGCTCCTACGAGCAGTACTTC
j_gene: TRBJ2-3; v_gene: TRBV29-1; d_gene: TRBD2; abundance: .; CDR3aa: CSVEGLAGVTDTQYF; CDR3nt: TGCAGCGTTGAAGGACTAGCGGGAGTGACAGATACGCAGTATTTT
j_gene: TRBJ2-1; v_gene: TRBV28; d_gene: TRBD2; abundance: many; CDR3aa: CASSSGLAGNNNEQFF; CDR3nt: TGTGCCAGCAGTTCAGGACTAGCGGGGAACAACAATGAGCAGTTCTTC
j_gene: TRBJ2-1; v_gene: TRBV15; d_gene: TRBD1; abundance: .; CDR3aa: CATSDRGNEQFF; CDR3nt: TGTGCCACCTCTGACAGGGGCAATGAGCAGTTCTTC
j_gene: TRBJ1-2; v_gene: TRBV6-5; d_gene: TRBD1; abundance: .; CDR3aa: CTSSYWGQGGTNYGYTF; CDR3nt: TGTACCAGCAGTTACTGGGGACAGGGAGGTACTAACTATGGCTACACCTTC
j_gene: TRBJ2-7; v_gene: TRBV27; d_gene: .; abundance: few; CDR3aa: CASSNGRSNYEQYF; CDR3nt: TGTGCCAGCAGTAATGGGAGATCGAACTACGAGCAGTACTTC
j_gene: TRBJ2-5; v_gene: TRBV13; d_gene: .; abundance: many; CDR3aa: CASSSLGGRETQYF; CDR3nt: TGTGCCAGCAGCTCCCTCGGAGGGAGGGAGACCCAGTACTTC
j_gene: TRBJ2-3; v_gene: TRBV25-1; d_gene: TRBD2; abundance: few; CDR3aa: CASSDTSGKVADTQYF; CDR3nt: TGTGCCAGCAGCGATACTAGCGGGAAGGTGGCAGATACGCAGTATTTT
j_gene: TRBJ2-1; v_gene: TRBV5-1; d_gene: .; abundance: few; CDR3aa: CASRIPGSEQFF; CDR3nt: TGCGCCAGCAGGATCCCGGGGTCTGAGCAGTTCTTC
j_gene: TRBJ1-1; v_gene: TRBV24-1; d_gene: .; abundance: .; CDR3aa: CATSDRPGIEAFF; CDR3nt: TGTGCCACCAGTGATCGGCCAGGGATTGAAGCTTTCTTT
j_gene: TRBJ2-7; v_gene: TRBV12-3/TRBV12-4; d_gene: TRBD2; abundance: many; CDR3aa: CASSGGADPFNEQYF; CDR3nt: TGTGCCAGCAGCGGGGGGGCAGACCCTTTCAACGAGCAGTACTTC
j_gene: TRBJ1-4; v_gene: TRBV5-1; d_gene: TRBD1; abundance: .; CDR3aa: CASSLGTRQGPTNEKLFF; CDR3nt: TGCGCCAGCAGCTTGGGGACCCGACAGGGACCAACTAATGAAAAACTGTTTTTT
j_gene: TRBJ2-5; v_gene: TRBV9; d_gene: TRBD2; abundance: many; CDR3aa: CASSVGLAGVGETQYF; CDR3nt: TGTGCCAGCAGCGTAGGCCTAGCGGGAGTGGGGGAGACCCAGTACTTC
j_gene: TRBJ2-5; v_gene: TRBV7-3; d_gene: TRBD2; abundance: .; CDR3aa: CASSHWTSGTKETQYF; CDR3nt: TGTGCCAGCAGCCACTGGACTAGCGGGACGAAAGAGACCCAGTACTTC
j_gene: TRBJ2-1; v_gene: TRBV28; d_gene: .; abundance: once; CDR3aa: CASGWGRNNEQFF; CDR3nt: TGTGCCAGCGGTTGGGGGAGAAACAATGAGCAGTTCTTC
j_gene: TRBJ2-7; v_gene: TRBV4-1; d_gene: .; abundance: .; CDR3aa: CASSHLATSAMVDEQYF; CDR3nt: TGCGCCAGCAGCCATCTAGCGACTTCTGCCATGGTGGACGAGCAGTACTTC